Listed below are T cell receptor beta chains from one sample, sequenced in a study of blood T cell repertoires in COVID-19. Here immunoSEQ multiplex PCR was the method, and the copy in TCRdb shows in-frame clones only, minus some. The sample lists 100,000 to 150,000 clones, just over 85% seen once, with almost 0.9% in the top ten. Sequencing was carried out using peripheral blood. Source of these receptors: a woman between 45 and 60 years old with active or convalescent COVID-19. Both conserved end residues are part of each CDR3. D genes are given only for firm matches.

V gene: TRBV11-2; D gene: TRBD2; CDR3 protein: CASSYLRGGKTQYF
V gene: TRBV18; D gene: .; CDR3 protein: CASSPRPSRSDLDTQYF
V gene: TRBV5-1; D gene: .; CDR3 protein: CASSATGIPGANVLTF
V gene: TRBV19; D gene: .; CDR3 protein: CASSIQGGLQANYGYTF
V gene: TRBV28; D gene: .; CDR3 protein: CASSLQGIVQPQHF
V gene: TRBV19; D gene: .; CDR3 protein: CASNFPREGRGSTEAFF
V gene: TRBV4-3; D gene: TRBD2; CDR3 protein: CASSQGWVRELPYEQYF
V gene: TRBV4-3; D gene: .; CDR3 protein: CASSQDYGSYQETQYF
V gene: TRBV7-8; D gene: .; CDR3 protein: CASSSNRLRGTGELFF
V gene: TRBV3-1/TRBV3-2; D gene: TRBD2; CDR3 protein: CASSPQREDSKKIYNEQFF
V gene: TRBV11-2; D gene: .; CDR3 protein: CASSLTRQSGAQYF
V gene: TRBV4-1; D gene: TRBD1; CDR3 protein: CASSQVRGTGNTIYF
V gene: TRBV5-6; D gene: .; CDR3 protein: CASSLGGGSYEQYF
V gene: TRBV28; D gene: .; CDR3 protein: CASRRRVFPTDTQYF
V gene: TRBV6-2/TRBV6-3; D gene: .; CDR3 protein: CASSFNWGDTEAFF
V gene: TRBV6-5; D gene: TRBD1; CDR3 protein: CASSPDREVYGYTF
V gene: TRBV7-2; D gene: TRBD2; CDR3 protein: CASRGLAGTYEQYF
V gene: TRBV28; D gene: TRBD1; CDR3 protein: CASSRTGGYNEQFF
V gene: TRBV10-3; D gene: .; CDR3 protein: CAISGPRRDGYTF
V gene: TRBV5-6; D gene: .; CDR3 protein: CASSQPPVVGEDPYEQYF
V gene: TRBV7-2; D gene: .; CDR3 protein: CASSLDGGRNEKLFF
V gene: TRBV28; D gene: TRBD1; CDR3 protein: CASSFRTGVDYGYTF
V gene: TRBV10-3; D gene: TRBD1; CDR3 protein: CAIRTGVLTNEQFF
V gene: TRBV2; D gene: TRBD1; CDR3 protein: CASSPDRGSNQPQHF
V gene: TRBV19; D gene: .; CDR3 protein: CASGEPRGWVADTQYF